This T cell receptor beta chain was captured by sequencing in a study of blood T cell repertoires in COVID-19. The table came from immunoSEQ multiplex PCR; TCRdb's copy has only in-frame clones and leaves some out. The table lists about 45,000 clones, around 90% of them singletons. V gave up 5 bases and J gave up 0 bases; unmatched junction bases: 5. The CDR3 consists of 15 residues. Germline CDR1 reads SEHNR; CDR2 reads FQNEAQ (reference sequence). This clone has just a few counts. Material: peripheral blood. The chain joins TRBV7-9 to TRBJ2-7, with 9 bases fitting TRBD2. This receptor was taken from a human donor in a cohort sampled during active COVID-19. Here the CDR3 DNA reads TGTGCCAGCAGCCCCGGCGGGAGGGCCTCCTACGAGCAGTACTTC. Its translation: CASSPGGRASYEQYF.